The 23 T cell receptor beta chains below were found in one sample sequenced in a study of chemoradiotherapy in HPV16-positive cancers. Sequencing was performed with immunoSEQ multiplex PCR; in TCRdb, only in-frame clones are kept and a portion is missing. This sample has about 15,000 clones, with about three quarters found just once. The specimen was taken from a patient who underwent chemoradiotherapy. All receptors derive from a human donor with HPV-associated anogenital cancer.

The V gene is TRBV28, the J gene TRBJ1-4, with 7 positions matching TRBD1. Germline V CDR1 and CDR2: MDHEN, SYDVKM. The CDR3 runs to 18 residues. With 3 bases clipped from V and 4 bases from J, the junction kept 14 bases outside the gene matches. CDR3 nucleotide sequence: TGTGCCAGCAGTTTGGGTACAGGGGATATTGCTGATAATGAAAAACTGTTTTTT. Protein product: CASSLGTGDIADNEKLFF.

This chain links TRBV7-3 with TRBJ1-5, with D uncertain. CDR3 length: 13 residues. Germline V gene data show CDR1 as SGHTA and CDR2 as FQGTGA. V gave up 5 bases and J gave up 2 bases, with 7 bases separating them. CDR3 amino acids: CASSTGRNQPQHF. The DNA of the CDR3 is TGTGCCAGCAGCACCGGACGCAATCAGCCCCAGCATTTT.

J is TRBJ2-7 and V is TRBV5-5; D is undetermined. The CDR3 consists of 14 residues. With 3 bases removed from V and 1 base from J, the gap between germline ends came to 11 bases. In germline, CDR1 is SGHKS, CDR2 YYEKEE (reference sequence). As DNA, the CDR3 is TGTGCCAGCAGCTCCGAGAGAGTATCCTACGAGCAGTACTTC. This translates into CASSSERVSYEQYF.

The CDR3 region is CASSLGAANEKLFF. CDR3 DNA sequence: TGTGCCAGCAGCTTAGGGGCCGCTAATGAAAAACTGTTTTTT. The chain combines TRBV7-2 with TRBJ1-4; D is unclear. This CDR3 region has 14 residues. Germline CDR1 is SGHTA and CDR2 is FQGNSA. V lost 1 base and J 3 bases, leaving 6 bases between the germline ends.

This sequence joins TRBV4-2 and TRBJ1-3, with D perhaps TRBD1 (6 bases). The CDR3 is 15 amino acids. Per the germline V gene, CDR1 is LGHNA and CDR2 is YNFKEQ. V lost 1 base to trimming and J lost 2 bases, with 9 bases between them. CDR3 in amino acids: CASSQVWTAGNTIYF. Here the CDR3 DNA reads TGTGCCAGCAGCCAAGTTTGGACAGCTGGAAACACCATATATTTT.

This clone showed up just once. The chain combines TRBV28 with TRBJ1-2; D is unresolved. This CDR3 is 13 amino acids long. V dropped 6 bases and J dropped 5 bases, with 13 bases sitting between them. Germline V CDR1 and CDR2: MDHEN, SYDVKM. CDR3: CASSQTTLYGYTF. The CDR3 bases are TGTGCCAGCAGCCAAACGACACTATATGGCTACACCTTC.

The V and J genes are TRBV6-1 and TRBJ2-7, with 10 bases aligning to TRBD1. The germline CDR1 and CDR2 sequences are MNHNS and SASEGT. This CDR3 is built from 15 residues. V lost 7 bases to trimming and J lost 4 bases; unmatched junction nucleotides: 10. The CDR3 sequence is CASTPGGTGAYEQYF. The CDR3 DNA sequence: TGTGCCAGCACTCCCGGGGGGACAGGGGCGTACGAGCAGTACTTC.

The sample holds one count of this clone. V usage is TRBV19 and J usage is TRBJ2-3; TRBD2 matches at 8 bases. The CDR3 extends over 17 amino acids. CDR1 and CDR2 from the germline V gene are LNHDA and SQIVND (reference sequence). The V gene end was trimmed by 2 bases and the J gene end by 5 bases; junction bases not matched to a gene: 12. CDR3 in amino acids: CASSIRAAGGPGDTQYF. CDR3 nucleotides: TGTGCCAGTAGTATAAGAGCGGCGGGGGGCCCTGGAGATACGCAGTATTTT. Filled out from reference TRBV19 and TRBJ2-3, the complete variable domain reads DGGITQSPKYLFRKEGQNVTLSCEQNLNHDAMYWYRQDPGQGLRLIYYSQIVNDFQKGDIAEGYSVSREKKESFPLTVTSAQKNPTAFYLCASSIRAAGGPGDTQYFGPGTRLTVL.

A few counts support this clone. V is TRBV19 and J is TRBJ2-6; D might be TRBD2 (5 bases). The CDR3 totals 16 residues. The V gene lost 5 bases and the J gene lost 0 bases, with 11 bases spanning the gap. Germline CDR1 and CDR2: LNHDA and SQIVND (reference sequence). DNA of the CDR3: TGTGCCAGTAGTTCTCACGAGGGCTCTGGGGCCAACGTCCTGACTTTC. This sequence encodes CASSSHEGSGANVLTF.

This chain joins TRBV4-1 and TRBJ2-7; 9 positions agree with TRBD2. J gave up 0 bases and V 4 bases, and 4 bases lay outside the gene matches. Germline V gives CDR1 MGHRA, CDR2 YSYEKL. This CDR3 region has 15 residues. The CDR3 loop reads CASSPLAGSSYEQYF. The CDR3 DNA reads TGCGCCAGCAGCCCCCTAGCGGGGAGCTCCTACGAGCAGTACTTC.

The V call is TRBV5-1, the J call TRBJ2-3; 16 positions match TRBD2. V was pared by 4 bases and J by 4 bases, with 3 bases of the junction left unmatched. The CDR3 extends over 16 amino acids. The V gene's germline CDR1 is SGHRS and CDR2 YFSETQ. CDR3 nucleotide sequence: TGCGCCAGCAGCGGGGGACTAGCGGGGGGGCCAGATACGCAGTATTTT. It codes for CASSGGLAGGPDTQYF.

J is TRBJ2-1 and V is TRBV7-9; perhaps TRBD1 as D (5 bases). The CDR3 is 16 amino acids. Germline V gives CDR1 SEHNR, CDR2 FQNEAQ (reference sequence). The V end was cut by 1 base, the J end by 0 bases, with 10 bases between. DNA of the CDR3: TGTGCCAGCAGCTTAGGGCAGGGAAGCTCCTACAATGAGCAGTTCTTC. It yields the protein CASSLGQGSSYNEQFF.

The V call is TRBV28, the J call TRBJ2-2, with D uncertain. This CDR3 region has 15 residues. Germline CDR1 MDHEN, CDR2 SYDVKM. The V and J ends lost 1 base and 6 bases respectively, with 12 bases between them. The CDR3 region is CASSLFPPGAGELFF. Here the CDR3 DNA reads TGTGCCAGCAGTTTATTCCCCCCCGGCGCCGGGGAGCTGTTTTTT. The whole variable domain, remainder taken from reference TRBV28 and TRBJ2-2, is DVKVTQSSRYLVKRTGEKVFLECVQDMDHENMFWYRQDPGLGLRLIYFSYDVKMKEKGDIPEGYSVSREKKERFSLILESASTNQTSMYLCASSLFPPGAGELFFGEGSRLTVL.

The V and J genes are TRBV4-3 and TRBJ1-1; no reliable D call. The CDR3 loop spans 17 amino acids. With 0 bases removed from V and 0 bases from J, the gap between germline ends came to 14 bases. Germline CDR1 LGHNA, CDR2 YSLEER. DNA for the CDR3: TGCGCCAGCAGCCAAGATGTTGGGTCGGTTTTGAACACTGAAGCTTTCTTT. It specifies CASSQDVGSVLNTEAFF.

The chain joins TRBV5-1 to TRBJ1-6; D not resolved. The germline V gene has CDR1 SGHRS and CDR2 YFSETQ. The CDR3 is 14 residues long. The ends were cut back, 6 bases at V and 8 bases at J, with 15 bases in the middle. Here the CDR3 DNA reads TGCGCCAGCACCCCCCGAAGTGGAGATTCACCCCTCCACTTT. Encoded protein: CASTPRSGDSPLHF.

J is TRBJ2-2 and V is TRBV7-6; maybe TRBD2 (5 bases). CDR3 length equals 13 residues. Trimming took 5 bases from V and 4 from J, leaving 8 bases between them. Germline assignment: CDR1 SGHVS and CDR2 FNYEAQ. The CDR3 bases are TGTGCCAGCAGCCCGGGGTTCACCGGGGAGCTGTTTTTT. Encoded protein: CASSPGFTGELFF.

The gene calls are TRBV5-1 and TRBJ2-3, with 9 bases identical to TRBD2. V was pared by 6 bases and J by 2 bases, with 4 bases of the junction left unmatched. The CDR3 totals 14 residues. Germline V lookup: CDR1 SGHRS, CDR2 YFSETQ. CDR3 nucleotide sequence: TGCGCCAGCAAACAGCGGGGGGACACAGATACGCAGTATTTT. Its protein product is CASKQRGDTDTQYF.

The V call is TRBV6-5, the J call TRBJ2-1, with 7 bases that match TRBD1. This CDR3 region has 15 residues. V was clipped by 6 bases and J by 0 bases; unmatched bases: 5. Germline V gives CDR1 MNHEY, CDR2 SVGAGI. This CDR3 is CASRETGSSYNEQFF. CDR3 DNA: TGTGCCAGCAGGGAGACAGGGAGCTCCTACAATGAGCAGTTCTTC.

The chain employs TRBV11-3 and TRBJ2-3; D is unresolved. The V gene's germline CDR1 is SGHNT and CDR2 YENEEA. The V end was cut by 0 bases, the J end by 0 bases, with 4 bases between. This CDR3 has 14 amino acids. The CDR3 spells CASSLDTSTDTQYF. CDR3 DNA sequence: TGTGCCAGCAGCTTAGACACTAGCACAGATACGCAGTATTTT. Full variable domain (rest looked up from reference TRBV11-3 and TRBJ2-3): EAGVVQSPRYKIIEKKQPVAFWCNPISGHNTLYWYLQNLGQGPELLIRYENEEAVDDSQLPKDRFSAERLKGVDSTLKIQPAELGDSAVYLCASSLDTSTDTQYFGPGTRLTVL.

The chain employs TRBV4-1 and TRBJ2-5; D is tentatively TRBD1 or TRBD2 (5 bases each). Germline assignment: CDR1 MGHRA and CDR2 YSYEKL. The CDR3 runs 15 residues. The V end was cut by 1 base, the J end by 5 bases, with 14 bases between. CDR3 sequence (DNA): TGCGCCAGCAGCCAAGTAGCGACAGAGCCGGAGACCCAGTACTTC. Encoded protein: CASSQVATEPETQYF.

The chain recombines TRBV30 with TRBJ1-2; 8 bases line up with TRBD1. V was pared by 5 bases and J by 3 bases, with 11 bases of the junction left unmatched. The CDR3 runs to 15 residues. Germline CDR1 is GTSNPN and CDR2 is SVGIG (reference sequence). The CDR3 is CAWVLDRETYYGYTF. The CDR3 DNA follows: TGTGCCTGGGTACTGGACAGGGAGACTTACTATGGCTACACCTTC. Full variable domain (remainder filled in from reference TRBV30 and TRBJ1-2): SQTIHQWPATLVQPVGSPLSLECTVEGTSNPNLYWYRQAAGRGLQLLFYSVGIGQISSEVPQNLSASRPQDRQFILSSKKLLLSDSGFYLCAWVLDRETYYGYTFGSGTRLTVV.

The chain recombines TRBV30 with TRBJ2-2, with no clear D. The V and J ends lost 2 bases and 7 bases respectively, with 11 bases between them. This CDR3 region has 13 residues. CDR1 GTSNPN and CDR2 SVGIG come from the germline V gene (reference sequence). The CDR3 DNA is TGTGCCTGGAGTCAGAGCTTGCACGGGGAGCTGTTTTTT. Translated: CAWSQSLHGELFF. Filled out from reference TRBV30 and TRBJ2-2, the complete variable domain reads SQTIHQWPATLVQPVGSPLSLECTVEGTSNPNLYWYRQAAGRGLQLLFYSVGIGQISSEVPQNLSASRPQDRQFILSSKKLLLSDSGFYLCAWSQSLHGELFFGEGSRLTVL.

The CDR3 sequence is CASSLFDRPGNTIYF. CDR3 coding DNA: TGTGCCAGCAGTTTATTTGACAGGCCTGGAAACACCATATATTTT. The chain is built from TRBV28 and TRBJ1-3; maybe TRBD1 (6 bases). Trimming stripped 1 base from V and 2 bases from J, with 9 bases between. Germline V gives CDR1 MDHEN, CDR2 SYDVKM. CDR3 size: 15 residues.